The 8 T cell receptor beta chains presented below share a single source sample, sequenced in a study of PD-L1 blockade in urothelial cancer (dated by TCRdb to 2017 to 2019). The sample's time point, from its label and the paper: peripheral blood 6 weeks after treatment start. Library creation used the immunoSEQ multiplex PCR assay. What TCRdb holds here is the immuneACCESS table cut down to in-frame rearrangements. Part of the clones is not present; checked against another copy, under half of the missing clones reflect an unresolved V gene, and the others are unexplained. For this sample the table gives 45,000 to 60,000 clones, of which 88% were detected only once. Jointly, the top ten make up 2% to 2.5% of the sample. The specimen was PBMCs, collected around atezolizumab (anti-PD-L1) treatment. The receptors were sampled from a man between 60 and 70 years old with urothelial cancer.

V gene TRBV6-5 combines with J gene TRBJ2-2, with 7 bases identical to TRBD1. The trim removed 0 bases at V and 5 bases at J, leaving 3 bases unmatched. The CDR3 covers 15 residues. Germline CDR1 is MNHEY and CDR2 is SVGAGI. Written as DNA, the CDR3 is TGTGCCAGCAGTTACTCGACAGGGCCAACCGGGGAGCTGTTTTTT. Amino acids: CASSYSTGPTGELFF.

This clone was counted a few times. The V call is TRBV30, the J call TRBJ1-6; D gene unclear. The CDR3 has 17 amino acids. Germline V lookup: CDR1 GTSNPN, CDR2 SVGIG (reference sequence). The V gene lost 0 bases and the J gene lost 6 bases, with 18 bases spanning the gap. The CDR3 region has the DNA TGTGCCTGGAGTGTAAGGGCGGGGAGGTATTTTAATTCACCCCTCCACTTT. It is translated as CAWSVRAGRYFNSPLHF.

The chain is built from TRBV5-5 and TRBJ1-2; D is possibly TRBD1 (5 bases). Germline V gene lookup returns CDR1 SGHKS and CDR2 YYEKEE (reference sequence). Trimming shortened V by 4 bases and J by 0 bases, and 13 bases separated the two germline ends. This CDR3 region has 15 residues. The DNA for the CDR3 is TGTGCCAGCAGCCCCCTGGGGGGGGCTAACTATGGCTACACCTTC. Translating gives CASSPLGGANYGYTF.

The V call is TRBV27, the J call TRBJ1-3; 7 bases fit TRBD1. The germline CDR1 and CDR2 sequences are MNHEY and SMNVEV (reference sequence). V was pared by 0 bases and J by 4 bases, with 6 bases of the junction left unmatched. This CDR3 is 16 amino acids long. In DNA form, the CDR3 reads TGTGCCAGCAGTTTATCGAGGAGGGGGCTCGGAAACACCATATATTTT. Protein: CASSLSRRGLGNTIYF.

The chain employs TRBV29-1 and TRBJ1-1; 8 bases are a match to TRBD1. The CDR3 loop spans 14 amino acids. Germline V gene lookup returns CDR1 SQVTM and CDR2 ANQGSEA. V gave up 4 bases and J gave up 3 bases; unmatched junction bases: 7. The CDR3 spells CSVGGQGKDTEAFF. The CDR3 DNA reads TGCAGCGTTGGCGGACAGGGCAAGGACACTGAAGCTTTCTTT.

The gene calls are TRBV7-2 and TRBJ2-1; D may be TRBD2 (5 bases). V was cut by 7 bases and J by 7 bases, with 14 bases left in between. Looked up from germline, CDR1 is SGHTA and CDR2 is FQGNSA. This CDR3 region has 13 residues. DNA for the CDR3: TGTGCCAGCACCCCGGGGAGTAAAAATGAGCAGTTCTTC. Residues: CASTPGSKNEQFF.

The J gene is TRBJ2-5, the V gene TRBV10-3, with 12 bases that match TRBD2. This CDR3 comprises 15 residues. CDR1 is ENHRY, CDR2 SYGVKD, per germline. V trimming: 6 bases; J trimming: 1 base; junction bases outside the gene matches: 3. CDR3 in DNA: TGTGCCATCAGCAGGACTAGCGGGGCCCAAGAGACCCAGTACTTC. As protein: CAISRTSGAQETQYF.

The V gene is TRBV9, the J gene TRBJ2-2, with 8 bases fitting TRBD2. The CDR3 totals 17 residues. The trim removed 0 bases at V and 6 bases at J, leaving 10 bases unmatched. The V gene's germline CDR1 is SGDLS and CDR2 YYNGEE. The CDR3 region is CASSVESGGRVAGELFF. CDR3 DNA sequence: TGTGCCAGCAGCGTAGAGTCGGGGGGGCGAGTGGCCGGGGAGCTGTTTTTT.